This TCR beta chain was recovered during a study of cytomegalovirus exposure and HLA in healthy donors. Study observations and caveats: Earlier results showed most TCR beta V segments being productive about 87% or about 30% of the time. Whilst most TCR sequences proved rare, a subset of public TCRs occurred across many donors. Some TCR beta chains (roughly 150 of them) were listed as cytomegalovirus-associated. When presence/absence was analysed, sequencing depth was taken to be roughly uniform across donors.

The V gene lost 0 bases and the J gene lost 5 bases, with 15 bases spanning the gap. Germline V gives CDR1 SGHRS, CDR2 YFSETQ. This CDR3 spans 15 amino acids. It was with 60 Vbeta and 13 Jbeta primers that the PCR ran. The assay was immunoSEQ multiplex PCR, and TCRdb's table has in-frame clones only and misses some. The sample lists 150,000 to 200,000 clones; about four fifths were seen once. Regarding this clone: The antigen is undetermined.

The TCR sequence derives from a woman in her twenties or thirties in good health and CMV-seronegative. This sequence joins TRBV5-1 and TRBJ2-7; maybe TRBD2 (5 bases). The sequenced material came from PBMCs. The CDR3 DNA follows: TGCGCCAGCAGCTTGGTCACGGTCCACGGGGACGAGCAGTACTTC. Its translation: CASSLVTVHGDEQYF.